This TCR beta chain was profiled in a study of T cell clonality in common variable immunodeficiency. Whole-study results and caveats: Fewer TCRbeta clones were shared among CVID subjects than controls. Reportedly, TCR beta sequences from common variable immunodeficiency showed fewer deletions and N-nucleotide insertions.

Control and CVID samples contributed equal amounts of genomic DNA. The table came from immunoSEQ multiplex PCR; TCRdb's copy has only in-frame clones and leaves some out. Singletons are absent from the sample, which has more than 25,000 clones. About this clone: Its antigen is unknown. With the read ending 3 residues before the CDR3 end, the germline J gene is used to fill in that end.

Germline V gene lookup returns CDR1 SGHTS and CDR2 YDEGEE. CDR3 size: 15 residues. V lost 7 bases to trimming and J lost 5 bases; unmatched junction nucleotides: 13. CVID subjects had received replacement immunoglobulin for at least one year. Heparinized whole blood, about 5 to 9 ml, came from each donor. The receptor was isolated from a human donor with common variable immunodeficiency. The genes are TRBV5-8 and TRBJ2-5, with TRBD1 matching over 8 bases. Sequenced sample: peripheral blood mononuclear cells. CDR3: CASGHRTGILETQYF. Partial CDR3 DNA: TGTGCCAGCGGTCACCGGACAGGGATTTTGGAGACC.